This note documents a single T cell receptor (beta chain) sequence. Its antigen is not known. The data stem from a study of T cell responses to AZD1222 COVID-19 vaccine. Study-level findings and limits: It was only after the peak T cell response that any repertoires were sampled.

The CDR3 is 14 amino acids. The V gene end was trimmed by 5 bases and the J gene end by 3 bases; junction bases not matched to a gene: 5. CDR1 is SGHVS and CDR2 is FQNEAQ in the germline V gene. Libraries were prepared by immunoSEQ multiplex PCR; TCRdb keeps only in-frame clonotypes and omits some of them. The table records about 22,000 clones, roughly 82% of them present only once. The TCR was taken from an adult in good health. Sequences were derived from peripheral blood, sampled on day 0 of AZD1222 vaccination. The chain joins TRBV7-8 to TRBJ2-5; TRBD1 aligns across 8 bases. DNA of the CDR3: TGTGCCAGCAGCCCCGGACAGGGAGAAGAGACCCAGTACTTC. Its translation is CASSPGQGEETQYF.